What follows is one TCR beta chain and its context. Sequencing was performed with immunoSEQ multiplex PCR; in TCRdb, only in-frame clones are kept and a portion is missing. Of more than 20,000 clones in the sample, around 92% were seen once. There are 11 residues in the CDR3. V gave up 5 bases and J gave up 9 bases, with 8 bases separating them. Germline V lookup: CDR1 MDHEN, CDR2 SYDVKM. These data are taken from a study of T cell repertoires and Cas9 in healthy adults. Study details: Characterization of SpCas9-reactive CD4 and CD8 T cells covered multi-effector potency, cytotoxicity and lineage.

Sequenced: CD4+ effector T cells (CD127+, CD25-, CD137-, CD154-) from PBMCs; culture status not recorded. V and J are TRBV28 and TRBJ2-1; D is ambiguous. The sequence was collected from a human donor in good health. The CDR3 nucleotides are TGTGCCAGCAGTCCCCGGTCTGAGCAGTTCTTC. Encoded protein: CASSPRSEQFF.